The clone carrying this TCR beta chain was seen at least ten times. The antigen is unknown. TCR beta CDR3 regions were amplified from RNA. The study used the HTBI primer set for a first-round RT-PCR of the TCR CDR3. MiXCR, run by TCRdb on the multiplex PCR reads, gives a single entry per CDR3 protein. Among more than 350,000 distinct CDR3 sequences listed, around 15% were seen once. Orbital computed tomography and thyroid ultrasound, together with serum TRAb and thyroxine and clinical symptoms, were used for diagnoses. The data originate from a study of T cells in Graves' hyperthyroidism and ophthalmopathy. Study conclusions and caveats: A 13 V-J signature model discriminated ophthalmopathy versus stable hyperthyroidism.

Per germline, CDR1 SGHVS and CDR2 FNYEAQ. The CDR3 runs to 16 residues. With V trimmed by 5 bases and J by 3 bases, 5 bases remained unmatched. The sample taken for sequencing was blood. This rearrangement joins TRBV7-6 to TRBJ2-1; TRBD2 aligns across 12 bases. The sequence was collected from a woman aged 55 to 70 with Graves' ophthalmopathy. The CDR3 DNA follows: TGTGCCAGCAGCGCCTCGACTAGCGGGAGCTACAATGAGCAGTTCTTC. Its protein product is CASSASTSGSYNEQFF.